A single sample is the source of the 14 T cell receptor beta chains below, sequenced in a study of shared clonotypes between healthy human individuals. Naive CD8 cells lacked CD45RO, underwent positive selection for CCR7 and left out terminally differentiated effector memory CD45RA+ cells. Measured with immunoSEQ multiplex PCR; TCRdb has only the in-frame clones, and not every one. Altogether about 2.1 million clones are present, roughly 93% being singletons, with the ten largest covering more than 1.5%. The sequencing input was naive CD8+ T cells from PBMCs. Receptor source: a man between 18 and 35 years old in good health. Some clones in this sample may be carry-over from other donors' samples.

The J gene is TRBJ2-1, the V gene TRBV5-1; the match to TRBD2 covers 11 bases. The V segment lost 4 bases and the J segment 10 bases; nucleotides outside the gene matches: 10. The CDR3 covers 15 residues. The germline gives CDR1 SGHRS, CDR2 YFSETQ. CDR3 DNA: TGCGCCAGCAGCCTACTAGCGGGAGTAGAAGGAGAGCAGTTCTTC. It encodes CASSLLAGVEGEQFF.

This clone was counted a single time. The chain links TRBV6-6 to TRBJ1-2, with TRBD1 as a possible D gene (6 bases). Germline CDR1 MNHNY, CDR2 SVGAGI (reference sequence). The ends were cut back, 6 bases at V and 3 bases at J, with 11 bases in the middle. The CDR3 sequence is 13 residues long. CDR3 residues: CASSPEGDYGYTF. The CDR3 DNA reads TGTGCCAGCAGCCCGGAGGGGGACTATGGCTACACCTTC.

The CDR3 coding sequence is TGTGCCAGCGCCCGGGGGAGTGAAAAACTGTTTTTT. It encodes CASARGSEKLFF. V gene TRBV5-6 combines with J gene TRBJ1-4, with D possibly matching TRBD1 (5 bases). V was pared by 7 bases and J by 7 bases, with 11 bases between. CDR3 length: 12 amino acids. Germline loops: CDR1 SGHDT, CDR2 YYEEEE. Full variable domain (outside the CDR3, taken from reference TRBV5-6 and TRBJ1-4): DAGVTQSPTHLIKTRGQQVTLRCSPKSGHDTVSWYQQALGQGPQFIFQYYEEEERQRGNFPDRFSGHQFPNYSSELNVNALLLGDSALYLCASARGSEKLFFGSGTQLSVL.

The chain recombines TRBV5-8 with TRBJ2-7; 8 positions agree with TRBD1. The CDR3 is 13 residues long. V gave up 5 bases and J gave up 5 bases; unmatched junction bases: 6. The germline gives CDR1 SGHTS, CDR2 YDEGEE. The CDR3 reads CASRWTGYHEQYF. The CDR3 DNA reads as TGTGCCAGCAGATGGACAGGGTACCACGAGCAGTACTTC.

This chain uses TRBV7-9 with TRBJ2-1, with 8 bases fitting TRBD2. The CDR3 has 16 residues. Trimming at V came to 1 base and at J to 2 bases, leaving 4 bases not matched to a gene. In germline, CDR1 is SEHNR, CDR2 FQNEAQ (reference sequence). DNA for the CDR3: TGTGCCAGCAGCTTAGTGCCTAGCGGGCCCTACAATGAGCAGTTCTTC. Residues: CASSLVPSGPYNEQFF.

This clone was detected once. This chain joins TRBV6-1 and TRBJ2-7, with D tentatively TRBD1 (6 bases). The CDR3 covers 13 residues. Trimming cost V 8 bases and J 3 bases, with 14 bases left between them. From germline, CDR1 is MNHNS and CDR2 SASEGT. The CDR3 sequence: CASCMTTGYEQYF. CDR3 nucleotides: TGTGCCAGCTGTATGACGACAGGCTACGAGCAGTACTTC.

Remarks on this clone: In the same sample, other DNA sequences code for this CDR3. The chain combines TRBV27 with TRBJ2-1; TRBD2 agrees at 11 bases. V dropped 2 bases and J dropped 0; count of bases not matched to a gene: 9. The CDR3 is made up of 19 amino acids. Looked up from germline, CDR1 is MNHEY and CDR2 is SMNVEV (reference sequence). CDR3 protein: CASSLLGTSGLSSYNEQFF. DNA for the CDR3: TGTGCCAGCAGTTTACTCGGGACTAGCGGCCTTAGCTCCTACAATGAGCAGTTCTTC.

The genes are TRBV2 and TRBJ2-3, with 11 bases that match TRBD2. Germline loops: CDR1 SNHLY, CDR2 FYNNEI. The CDR3 runs to 22 residues. The ends lost 4 bases at V and 4 bases at J; junction bases unmatched: 25. CDR3 loop: CASSVSSEGLLSSGRRPDTQYF. The CDR3 bases are TGTGCCAGCAGTGTATCAAGTGAAGGTCTACTTTCTAGCGGGAGGCGCCCAGATACGCAGTATTTT.

This chain joins TRBV2 and TRBJ2-7, with D perhaps TRBD1 (7 bases). CDR1 is SNHLY and CDR2 is FYNNEI in the germline V gene. The CDR3 consists of 16 residues. Trimming took 0 bases from V and 3 from J, leaving 15 bases between them. The CDR3 region is CASSEAPRGERYEQYF. The CDR3 bases are TGTGCCAGCAGTGAAGCGCCCAGGGGGGAACGCTACGAGCAGTACTTC. Drawing the rest from reference TRBV2 and TRBJ2-7, the complete variable domain is EPEVTQTPSHQVTQMGQEVILRCVPISNHLYFYWYRQILGQKVEFLVSFYNNEISEKSEIFDDQFSVERPDGSNFTLKIRSTKLEDSAMYFCASSEAPRGERYEQYFGPGTRLTVT.

The chain joins TRBV7-9 to TRBJ1-6; a weak D match, TRBD1 (5 bases). Germline V lookup: CDR1 SEHNR, CDR2 FQNEAQ (reference sequence). V was trimmed by 1 base and J by 7 bases, leaving 8 bases between them. The CDR3 length is 14 residues. CDR3 protein: CASSLEGHNSPLHF. The DNA for the CDR3 is TGTGCCAGCAGCTTAGAGGGGCACAATTCACCCCTCCACTTT.

V gene TRBV27 combines with J gene TRBJ2-1; TRBD2 agrees at 7 bases. This CDR3 has 15 amino acids. Germline V lookup: CDR1 MNHEY, CDR2 SMNVEV (reference sequence). V lost 5 bases, J lost 3 bases, and 7 bases stayed unmatched. The CDR3 nucleotides read TGTGCCAGCAGTACCTGGACTAGGAGCTACAATGAGCAGTTCTTC. It yields the protein CASSTWTRSYNEQFF.

The chain is built from TRBV13 and TRBJ2-2; TRBD2 matches at 8 bases. The CDR3 covers 15 residues. Germline CDR1 reads PRHDT; CDR2 reads FYEKMQ (reference sequence). V trimming: 8 bases; J trimming: 0 bases; junction bases outside the gene matches: 5. The CDR3 coding sequence is TGTGCCAGCCTTCGGCGGGAGGCGAACACCGGGGAGCTGTTTTTT. This codes for CASLRREANTGELFF.

The chain links TRBV4-1 to TRBJ2-1; 10 bases agree with TRBD2. Germline V gene lookup returns CDR1 MGHRA and CDR2 YSYEKL. Trimming took 6 bases from V and 6 from J; bases not matched to a gene: 8. The CDR3 consists of 15 residues. CDR3 residues: CASSPSGRVGNEQFF. In DNA form, the CDR3 reads TGCGCCAGCAGTCCCAGCGGGAGGGTTGGCAATGAGCAGTTCTTC.

The genes are TRBV15 and TRBJ2-7, with a tentative D call TRBD1 (6 bases). CDR1 is LNHNV, CDR2 YYDKDF, per germline (reference sequence). This CDR3 has 19 residues. V lost 5 bases and J lost 0, with 26 bases in between. The CDR3 is CATSARALLEQGPSYEQYF. The CDR3 DNA reads TGTGCCACCAGCGCCAGGGCCCTATTGGAACAGGGACCCTCCTACGAGCAGTACTTC.